A selection of T cell receptor beta chains follows, all from one sample in a study of T cell repertoires and HLA-DP antigens. Antigens of these TCRs are unknown. The table came from immunoSEQ multiplex PCR; TCRdb's copy has only in-frame clones and leaves some out. The sample has around 90,000 clones; more than 75% are singletons. The sequenced sample consisted of CD4+ T cells from PBMCs. The receptor set was obtained from a man aged 50 to 60 in good health and CMV-seronegative. The CDR3 runs from the conserved cysteine through the conserved F or W. D genes are given only for firm matches. Expanded clones get a size class; other rows say once, few or many, or leave the size out.

J	V	length	size	D	CDR3	DNA
TRBJ2-5	TRBV10-3	15	.	.	CAISESALGGETQYF	TGTGCCATCAGTGAGTCGGCTTTAGGGGGTGAGACCCAGTACTTC
TRBJ2-1	TRBV5-1	16	.	TRBD2	CASSLGASGSINEQFF	TGCGCCAGCAGCTTGGGCGCTAGCGGGAGTATCAATGAGCAGTTCTTC
TRBJ1-5	TRBV19	15	.	.	CASSIVLDLNQPQHF	TGTGCCAGTAGTATAGTTTTGGACCTCAATCAGCCCCAGCATTTT
TRBJ2-2	TRBV4-2	15	once	.	CASSQRTSSPGELFF	TGTGCCAGCAGCCAAAGGACTTCCTCCCCCGGGGAGCTGTTTTTT
TRBJ2-7	TRBV5-4	16	once	TRBD1	CASSIPGQGVDREQYF	TGTGCCAGCAGCATTCCGGGACAGGGGGTTGATCGCGAGCAGTACTTC
TRBJ1-1	TRBV7-2	15	.	TRBD1	CASSDGTVMNTEAFF	TGTGCCAGCAGCGATGGGACAGTCATGAACACTGAAGCTTTCTTT
TRBJ1-1	TRBV7-9	15	.	TRBD1	CASSTYRGENTEAFF	TGTGCCAGCAGCACCTACAGGGGAGAGAACACTGAAGCTTTCTTT
TRBJ2-1	TRBV2	15	.	.	CASSEGGDYYNEQFF	TGTGCCAGCAGTGAAGGGGGCGACTACTACAATGAGCAGTTCTTC
TRBJ1-5	TRBV2	18	.	.	CASSQRVSPQFGNQPQHF	TGTGCCAGCAGTCAGAGGGTCAGCCCCCAATTCGGCAATCAGCCCCAGCATTTT
TRBJ2-7	TRBV2	14	.	.	CASKKGGAVDEQYF	TGTGCCAGCAAGAAGGGGGGCGCAGTGGACGAGCAGTACTTC